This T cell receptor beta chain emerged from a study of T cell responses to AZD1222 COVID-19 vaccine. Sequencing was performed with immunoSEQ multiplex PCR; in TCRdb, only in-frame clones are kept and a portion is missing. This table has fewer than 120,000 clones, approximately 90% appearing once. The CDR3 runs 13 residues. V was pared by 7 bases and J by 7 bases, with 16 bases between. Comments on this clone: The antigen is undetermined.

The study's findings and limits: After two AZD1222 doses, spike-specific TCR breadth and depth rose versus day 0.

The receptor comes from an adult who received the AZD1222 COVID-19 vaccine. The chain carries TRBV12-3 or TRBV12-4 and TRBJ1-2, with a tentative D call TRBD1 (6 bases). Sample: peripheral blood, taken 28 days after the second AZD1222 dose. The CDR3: CASTWGQGSGYTF. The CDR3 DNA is TGTGCCAGCACCTGGGGGCAGGGATCTGGCTACACCTTC.